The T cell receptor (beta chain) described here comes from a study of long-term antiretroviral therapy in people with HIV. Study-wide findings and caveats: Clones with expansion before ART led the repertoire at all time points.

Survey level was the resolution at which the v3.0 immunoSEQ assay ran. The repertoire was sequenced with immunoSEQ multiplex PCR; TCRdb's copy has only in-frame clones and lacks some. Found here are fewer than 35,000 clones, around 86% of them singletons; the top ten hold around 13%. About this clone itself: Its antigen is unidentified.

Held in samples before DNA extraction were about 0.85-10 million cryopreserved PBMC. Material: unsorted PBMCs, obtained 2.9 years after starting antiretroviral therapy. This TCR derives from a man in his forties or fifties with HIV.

The CDR3 sequence: CASSYEGLDRTNTEAFF. For the CDR3, the DNA is TGTGCCAGCAGCTATGAGGGGTTGGACAGGACCAACACTGAAGCTTTCTTT. The chain recombines TRBV5-4 with TRBJ1-1; TRBD1 matches 7 bases. With V trimmed by 3 bases and J by 2 bases, 13 bases remained unmatched. The CDR3 covers 17 residues. From germline, CDR1 is SGHNT and CDR2 YYREEE (reference sequence).